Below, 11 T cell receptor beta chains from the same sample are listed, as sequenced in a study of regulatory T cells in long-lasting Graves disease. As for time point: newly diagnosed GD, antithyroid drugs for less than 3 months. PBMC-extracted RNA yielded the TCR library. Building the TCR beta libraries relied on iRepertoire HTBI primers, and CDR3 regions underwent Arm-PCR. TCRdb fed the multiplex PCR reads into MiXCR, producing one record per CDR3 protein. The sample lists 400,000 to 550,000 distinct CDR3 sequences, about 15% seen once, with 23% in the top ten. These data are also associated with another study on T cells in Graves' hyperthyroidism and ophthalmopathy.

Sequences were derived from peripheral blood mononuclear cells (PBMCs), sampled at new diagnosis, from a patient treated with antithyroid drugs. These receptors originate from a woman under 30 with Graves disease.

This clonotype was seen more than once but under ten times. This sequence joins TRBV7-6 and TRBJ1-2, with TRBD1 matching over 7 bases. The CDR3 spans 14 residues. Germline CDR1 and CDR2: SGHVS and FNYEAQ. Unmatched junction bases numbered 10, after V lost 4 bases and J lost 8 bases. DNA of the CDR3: TGTGCCAGCAGCTCCCCCTCGGACAGGCGAGGCTACACCTTC. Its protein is CASSSPSDRRGYTF.

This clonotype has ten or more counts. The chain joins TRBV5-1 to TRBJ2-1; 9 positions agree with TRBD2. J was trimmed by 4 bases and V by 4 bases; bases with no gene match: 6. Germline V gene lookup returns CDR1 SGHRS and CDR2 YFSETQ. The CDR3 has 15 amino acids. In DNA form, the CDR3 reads TGCGCCAGCAGCCTCGGACTAGCGTGGTACAATGAGCAGTTCTTC. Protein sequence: CASSLGLAWYNEQFF.

The CDR3 coding sequence is TGTGCCAGCTCACCAAGGCCCCAGGGCAGAGAGAATGGCTACACCTTC. Protein: CASSPRPQGRENGYTF. The chain links TRBV18 to TRBJ1-2; weak D call: TRBD1 (5 bases). The V gene lost 2 bases and the J gene lost 6 bases, with 19 bases spanning the gap. Germline lookup yields CDR1 KGHSH and CDR2 LQKENI. The CDR3 totals 16 residues.

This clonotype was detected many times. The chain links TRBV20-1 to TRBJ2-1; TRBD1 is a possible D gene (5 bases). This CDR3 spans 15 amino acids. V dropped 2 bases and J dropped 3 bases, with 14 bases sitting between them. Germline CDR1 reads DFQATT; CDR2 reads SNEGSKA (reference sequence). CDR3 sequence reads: CSARTQESYYNEQFF. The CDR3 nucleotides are TGCAGTGCTAGAACACAGGAGTCCTACTACAATGAGCAGTTCTTC.

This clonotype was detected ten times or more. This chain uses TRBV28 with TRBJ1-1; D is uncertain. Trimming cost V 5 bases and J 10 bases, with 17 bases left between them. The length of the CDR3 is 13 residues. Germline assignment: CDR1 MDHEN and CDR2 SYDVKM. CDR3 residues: CASSLRISGGAFF. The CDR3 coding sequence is TGTGCCAGCAGTCTCCGGATTTCTGGCGGAGCTTTCTTT.

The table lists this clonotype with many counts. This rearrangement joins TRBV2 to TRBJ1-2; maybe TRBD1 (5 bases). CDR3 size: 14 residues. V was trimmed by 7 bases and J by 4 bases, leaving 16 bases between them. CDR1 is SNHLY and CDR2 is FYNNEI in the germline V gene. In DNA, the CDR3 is TGTGCCAGCACGACAGCAACCCCCGTCTATGGCTACACCTTC. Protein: CASTTATPVYGYTF.

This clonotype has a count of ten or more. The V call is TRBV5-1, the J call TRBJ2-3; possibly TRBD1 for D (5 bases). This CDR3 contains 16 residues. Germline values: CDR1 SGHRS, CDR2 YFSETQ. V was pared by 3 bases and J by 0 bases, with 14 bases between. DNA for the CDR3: TGCGCCAGCAGCTATGGACACTCCGGAAGCACAGATACGCAGTATTTT. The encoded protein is CASSYGHSGSTDTQYF.

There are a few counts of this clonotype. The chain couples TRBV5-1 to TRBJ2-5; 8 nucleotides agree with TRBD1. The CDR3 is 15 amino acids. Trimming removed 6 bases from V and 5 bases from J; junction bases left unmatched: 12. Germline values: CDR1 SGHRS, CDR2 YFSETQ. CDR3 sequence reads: CASTPRAGGGETQYF. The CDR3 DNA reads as TGCGCCAGCACCCCACGAGCAGGGGGCGGGGAGACCCAGTACTTC.

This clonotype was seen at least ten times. CDR3 residues: CASTPTALVYNEQFF. CDR3 DNA sequence: TGTGCCAGCACTCCTACGGCGCTAGTCTACAATGAGCAGTTCTTC. The rearrangement uses TRBV28 and TRBJ2-1; D unclear. The germline V and J ends were trimmed by 7 bases and 3 bases, with 16 bases remaining between them. Germline values: CDR1 MDHEN, CDR2 SYDVKM. CDR3 length: 15 amino acids.

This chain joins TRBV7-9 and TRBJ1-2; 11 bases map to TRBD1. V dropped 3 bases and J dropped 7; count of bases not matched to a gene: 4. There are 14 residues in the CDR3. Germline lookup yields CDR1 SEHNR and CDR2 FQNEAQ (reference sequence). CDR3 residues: CASSFGQGAFGYTF. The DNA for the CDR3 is TGTGCCAGCAGCTTCGGACAGGGGGCGTTTGGCTACACCTTC.

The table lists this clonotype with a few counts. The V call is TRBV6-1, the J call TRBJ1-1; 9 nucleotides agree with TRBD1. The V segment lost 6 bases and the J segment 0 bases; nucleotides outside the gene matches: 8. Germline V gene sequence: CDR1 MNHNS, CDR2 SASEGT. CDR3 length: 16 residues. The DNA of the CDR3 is TGTGCCAGCAGCTCCACGGGACAGGGACTGAACACTGAAGCTTTCTTT. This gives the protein CASSSTGQGLNTEAFF.